The rows below give T cell receptor beta chains drawn from one sample of a study of memory CD4+ T cells and cytomegalovirus serostatus. Here immunoSEQ multiplex PCR was the method, and the copy in TCRdb shows in-frame clones only, minus some. The sample has some 26,000 clones, about 70% seen once. The sequencing input was memory CD4+ T cells from blood. The receptors shown here come from an adult in good health and CMV-seronegative. CDR3s include the opening cysteine and the closing phenylalanine or tryptophan. The D gene is left open where the match is weak. Some rows have no size entry. The others give once, few or many, or a class for an expanded clone.

NA	TRBV5-6	TRBJ2-2	NA	TGTGCCAGCAGCACCGGGACAACTAGTGGGACCGGGGAGCTGTTTTTT	CASSTGTTSGTGELFF
NA	TRBV30	TRBJ1-2	NA	TGTGCCTGGAGTGGAACACAGGGACTCTATGGCTACACCTTC	CAWSGTQGLYGYTF
NA	TRBV29-1	TRBJ2-5	NA	TGCAGCGTCCGTGATCGACACGGATTAGGAGAGACCCAGTACTTC	CSVRDRHGLGETQYF
NA	TRBV21-1	TRBJ1-1	NA	TGTGCCAGCAGCAAAGGATCGGGTTTGAACACTGAAGCTTTCTTT	CASSKGSGLNTEAFF
NA	TRBV9	TRBJ2-3	NA	TGTGCCAGCAGCCCCGGGGGTATTAGCACAGATACGCAGTATTTT	CASSPGGISTDTQYF
medium-sized	TRBV18	TRBJ1-5	TRBD1	TGTGCCAGCTCATCACAGGCCGGGACAGGGAGTAGCAATCAGCCCCAGCATTTT	CASSSQAGTGSSNQPQHF
NA	TRBV11-2	TRBJ2-1	TRBD2	TGTGCCAGCAGCCCGCGACTAGCGGGAGGCTACAATGAGCAGTTCTTC	CASSPRLAGGYNEQFF
NA	TRBV30	TRBJ1-5	TRBD1	TGTGCCTGGAGTGCCGGGACAGGGGCAAATCAGCCCCAGCATTTT	CAWSAGTGANQPQHF
NA	TRBV7-8	TRBJ2-7	NA	TGTGCCAGCAGTAGGGGGAACTCTGCCTACGAGCAGTACTTC	CASSRGNSAYEQYF
NA	TRBV5-1	TRBJ2-3	TRBD2	TGCGCCAGCAGCTTGGCCGGTAGCGGGAGTATTACAGATACGCAGTATTTT	CASSLAGSGSITDTQYF
NA	TRBV5-1	TRBJ2-6	NA	TGCGCCAGCAGCTTAAGAGGGGACTCCGGGGCCAACGTCCTGACTTTC	CASSLRGDSGANVLTF
NA	TRBV29-1	TRBJ1-4	TRBD1	TGCAGCGTTCAGGACAGGGGAAGTGAAAAACTGTTTTTT	CSVQDRGSEKLFF
NA	TRBV7-9	TRBJ2-2	TRBD1	TGTGCCAGAGGGGTGGACAGGCGGAACACCGGGGAGCTGTTTTTT	CARGVDRRNTGELFF
once	TRBV27	TRBJ2-2	NA	TGTGCCAGCAGTTTTAACACCGGGGAGCTGTTTTTT	CASSFNTGELFF
NA	TRBV4-1	TRBJ2-2	TRBD1	TGCGCCAGCAGCCACCGGGGACAGGAGAACACCGGGGAGCTGTTTTTT	CASSHRGQENTGELFF
NA	TRBV7-8	TRBJ1-2	NA	TGTGCCAGCAGCTTAGCTTCGACAGGAGGCTATGGCTACACCTTC	CASSLASTGGYGYTF
NA	TRBV2	TRBJ2-5	NA	TGTGCCACCTTTAGGGGGTTTGGGGAGACCCAGTACTTC	CATFRGFGETQYF
NA	TRBV7-2	TRBJ2-5	NA	TGTGCCAGCAGCTTAGGAGGCAGTTGGGGTTACGCGGACCAAGAGACCCAGTACTTC	CASSLGGSWGYADQETQYF
NA	TRBV4-2	TRBJ1-5	NA	TGTGCCAGCAGCTTGGAATTAGGTAGCAATCAGCCCCAGCATTTT	CASSLELGSNQPQHF
NA	TRBV7-9	TRBJ2-3	NA	TGTGCCAGCAGCCTGAGTAATACGCAGTATTTT	CASSLSNTQYF
NA	TRBV5-1	TRBJ1-1	NA	TGCGCCAGCAGCCGGACGTCATGGGACACTGAAGCTTTCTTT	CASSRTSWDTEAFF
NA	TRBV11-2	TRBJ1-2	NA	TGTGCCAGCAGCTTTACTTCAGGTCCGAACTATGGCTACACCTTC	CASSFTSGPNYGYTF
few	TRBV19	TRBJ1-6	NA	TGTGCCAGTACTACGGGGGAGAATTCACCCCTCCACTTT	CASTTGENSPLHF
NA	TRBV19	TRBJ1-1	TRBD1	TGTGCCAGTAGTGCCCCCGGGACAGGGGGCGCAGGGACCCCTTTCTTT	CASSAPGTGGAGTPFF
NA	TRBV14	TRBJ2-7	TRBD2	TGTGCCAGCAGCCCGACCTATAGCGGGAGAGGCTACGAGCAGTACTTC	CASSPTYSGRGYEQYF
NA	TRBV27	TRBJ1-6	NA	TGTGCCAGCAGTTTAGGGGACCCCAGGGTATTTCCCCTCCACTTT	CASSLGDPRVFPLHF
once	TRBV11-2	TRBJ2-5	TRBD2	TGTGCCAGCAGCTTAGAGCGGGGGATCCAAGAGACCCAGTACTTC	CASSLERGIQETQYF
few	TRBV5-1	TRBJ2-3	TRBD2	TGCGCCAGCAGCCGAACCGGGACTAGCGGCACAGATACGCAGTATTTT	CASSRTGTSGTDTQYF
NA	TRBV30	TRBJ2-5	NA	TGTGCCTGGAGTGTACCCCACGTAGCGGAAGTAAAAGAGACCCAGTACTTC	CAWSVPHVAEVKETQYF
NA	TRBV7-2	TRBJ1-5	NA	TGTGCCAGCAATCAAAACGGGGGGGCTGGTCAGCCCCAGCATTTT	CASNQNGGAGQPQHF
NA	TRBV7-2	TRBJ1-2	NA	TGTGCCAGCAGCTACGATATGGGATCTGGCTACACCTTC	CASSYDMGSGYTF
NA	TRBV28	TRBJ2-2	TRBD1	TGTGCCAGCAGTTTTGGACAGGGGGCTATCGGGGAGCTGTTTTTT	CASSFGQGAIGELFF
NA	TRBV30	TRBJ1-5	NA	TGTGCCTGGACGGCAGGCGCCGACCCCAATCAGCCCCAGCATTTT	CAWTAGADPNQPQHF
NA	TRBV7-6	TRBJ2-1	NA	TGTGCCAGCAGCCGAGGGTGGGTGGCTAGTGGCAATGAGCAGTTCTTC	CASSRGWVASGNEQFF
few	TRBV19	TRBJ1-1	NA	TGTGCCAGTAGTACCATCAACTGGGAACGGACGGGAGCTTTCTTT	CASSTINWERTGAFF
NA	TRBV4-3	TRBJ2-2	NA	TGCGCCAGCAGCGGAAAGTTGTCCGGGGAGCTGTTTTTT	CASSGKLSGELFF
few	TRBV5-1	TRBJ2-2	NA	TGCGCCAGCAGCTACTCGACGAACACCGGGGAGCTGTTTTTT	CASSYSTNTGELFF
NA	TRBV6-1	TRBJ1-4	NA	TGTGCCAGCAGTGAAATGGCTATGAGTCGGTTTTTT	CASSEMAMSRFF
NA	TRBV6-5	TRBJ1-5	NA	TGTGCCAGCAAGGTTTGGGGGCCGAATCAGCCCCAGCATTTT	CASKVWGPNQPQHF
NA	TRBV7-9	TRBJ2-3	TRBD2	TGTGCCAGCAGCTTTTTAGCGGGGGGCACAGATACGCGGTATTTT	CASSFLAGGTDTRYF
NA	TRBV6-6	TRBJ2-7	NA	TGTGCCAGCAGTTACCGCACAGCGGATGCCTACGAGCAGTACTTC	CASSYRTADAYEQYF
NA	TRBV7-2	TRBJ1-5	NA	TGTGCCAGCAGCTTATCCCGAGGGGGTTATGGAAATCAGCCCCAGCATTTT	CASSLSRGGYGNQPQHF
NA	TRBV6-1	TRBJ1-1	NA	TGTGCCAGCAGTGAATGGGCGGGGATCGGTCTCTTT	CASSEWAGIGLF
NA	TRBV7-2	TRBJ2-7	NA	TGTGCCACTACCCTACGGCCCGACGGGGAGCAGTACTTC	CATTLRPDGEQYF
NA	TRBV4-1	TRBJ1-2	TRBD1	TGCGCCAGCAGCCAAAAAGACCTCTTAGGGGGCCCGAACTATGGCTACACCTTC	CASSQKDLLGGPNYGYTF
NA	TRBV6-5	TRBJ1-6	NA	TGTGCCAGCAGTGCCCCGGCGGGGAGCAGTTCACCCCTCCACTTT	CASSAPAGSSSPLHF
NA	TRBV5-6	TRBJ2-1	NA	TGTGCCAGCAGCTTGTTTAGCGGAACGAGGGGGAATGAGCAGTTCTTC	CASSLFSGTRGNEQFF
NA	TRBV5-4	TRBJ1-1	TRBD1	TGTGCCAGCAGCAGACGACAGGGAGACACTGAAGCTTTCTTT	CASSRRQGDTEAFF
NA	TRBV11-3	TRBJ1-3	NA	TGTGCCAGCAGCGGGCAGGGATCTGGAAACACCATATATTTT	CASSGQGSGNTIYF